Listed here is a single TCR beta chain. Its antigen is still unknown. The sample belongs to a study of cytomegalovirus exposure and HLA in healthy donors. Looking at the study overall: The roughly 110 validation repertoires were reported in a later analysis to have been generated on the same platform as the roughly 680 first-cohort repertoires.

General study results and limits: Cytomegalovirus-associated status was assigned to 164 TCR beta chains. As was reported, the classifier diagnosed cytomegalovirus status with high specificity and sensitivity. Many donors carried some public TCRs, although rarity characterized most TCR sequences.

Produced via immunoSEQ multiplex PCR; TCRdb's table is partial and in-frame only. The table includes around 100,000 clones, roughly 94% detected once. The material sequenced was PBMCs. The source of this sequence is a woman aged 18-29 years in good health and CMV-seronegative.

The CDR3: CASSYERARSYTF. The CDR3 DNA sequence: TGTGCCAGCAGTTACGAGAGGGCCCGGAGCTACACCTTC. V and J are TRBV6-5 and TRBJ1-2, with D hard to call. CDR1 is MNHEY, CDR2 SVGAGI, per germline. The ends were cut back, 2 bases at V and 9 bases at J, with 13 bases in the middle. This CDR3 is 13 amino acids long.